This TCR beta chain was identified during a study of T cell responses to AZD1222 COVID-19 vaccine. Libraries were prepared by immunoSEQ multiplex PCR; TCRdb keeps only in-frame clonotypes and omits some of them. In the table there are 150,000 to 200,000 clones, approximately 94% of which are singletons. With respect to this clone: Its antigen is unknown.

Overall study findings and caveats: Elevations in Spike-specific TCR breadth and depth followed administration of two AZD1222 doses.

V shed 4 bases and J 9 bases; nucleotides not matched to a gene: 13. Germline CDR1 is SGHRS and CDR2 is YFSETQ. There are 15 residues in the CDR3. This chain joins TRBV5-1 and TRBJ2-1; 7 bases are shared with TRBD2. Sequenced here: peripheral blood, sampled on day 0 of AZD1222 vaccination. The sequence was collected from an adult in good health. The CDR3 is CASSVGRLTGAEQFF. The CDR3 DNA is TGCGCCAGCAGCGTCGGGAGGCTCACCGGTGCTGAGCAGTTCTTC.